Shown below are 30 T cell receptor beta chains from a single sample sequenced in a study of regulatory dendritic cells for organ transplantation. Allogeneic regulatory or mature dendritic cells were co-cultured for 5 days with CFSE-labeled sorted T cells at 1:10. Libraries were prepared by immunoSEQ multiplex PCR; TCRdb keeps only in-frame clonotypes and omits some of them. The data hold some 11,000 clones, with just under 80% observed a single time. Which antigens these TCRs recognize remains unknown. Sequencing input: naive CD8+ T cells from blood cultured with regulatory dendritic cells. As for subset: CD45RA+ naive T cells. The source of these receptors is a human donor in good health.

The chain uses TRBV6-5 and TRBJ2-1; possible D gene TRBD2, 5 bases. Trimming cost V 5 bases and J 10 bases, with 15 bases left between them. Germline assignment: CDR1 MNHEY and CDR2 SVGAGI. The CDR3 is 13 amino acids. As DNA, the CDR3 is TGTGCCAGCAGTCCCGCCCTAGCTGGGGAGCAGTTCTTC. Its translation: CASSPALAGEQFF.

This rearrangement joins TRBV5-1 to TRBJ2-7, with TRBD1 matching over 8 bases. The CDR3 consists of 15 residues. With V trimmed by 3 bases and J by 4 bases, 9 bases remained unmatched. Looked up from germline, CDR1 is SGHRS and CDR2 is YFSETQ. CDR3 in DNA: TGCGCCAGCAGCTCGTGGACAGGGATAGGGTACGAGCAGTACTTC. Translation: CASSSWTGIGYEQYF.

CDR3 coding DNA: TGTGCCAGCAGCCGGCGGGGGGTTAATGAAAAACTGTTTTTT. Amino acid sequence: CASSRRGVNEKLFF. The rearrangement links TRBV6-1 to TRBJ1-4, with D possibly matching TRBD1 (5 bases). Germline V gene sequence: CDR1 MNHNS, CDR2 SASEGT. The CDR3 extends over 14 amino acids. V gave up 6 bases and J gave up 4 bases, with 12 bases separating them.

The V and J genes are TRBV5-8 and TRBJ2-1; 12 nucleotides match TRBD2. V lost 0 bases to trimming and J lost 8 bases; unmatched junction nucleotides: 6. The length of the CDR3 is 16 residues. CDR1 and CDR2 (germline): SGHTS, YDEGEE. As DNA, the CDR3 is TGTGCCAGCAGCTTGGCGGCTAGCGGGGGGGCTGATGAGCAGTTCTTC. This sequence encodes CASSLAASGGADEQFF.

This sequence joins TRBV7-8 and TRBJ2-7, with D possibly TRBD2 on 6 matching bases. The CDR3 runs 14 residues. The germline gives CDR1 SGHVS, CDR2 FQNEAQ. The V and J ends lost 5 bases and 4 bases respectively, with 15 bases between them. The CDR3, as DNA: TGTGCCAGCAGCCCCGGAGGGGCAGGGTACGAGCAGTACTTC. As protein: CASSPGGAGYEQYF.

A single count supports this clone. This chain connects TRBV6-5 to TRBJ1-1; 8 bases fit TRBD1. This CDR3 has 13 amino acids. With 5 bases clipped from V and 5 bases from J, the junction kept 4 bases outside the gene matches. CDR1 is MNHEY and CDR2 is SVGAGI in the germline V gene. The CDR3 here is CASSLTGGTEAFF. The CDR3 bases are TGTGCCAGCAGTCTTACAGGGGGGACTGAAGCTTTCTTT.

CDR3 sequence reads: CASSQGLAGGSLEQFF. The CDR3 region has the DNA TGCGCCAGCAGCCAAGGACTAGCGGGGGGAAGTTTAGAGCAGTTCTTC. The chain combines TRBV4-1 with TRBJ2-1; 13 bases map to TRBD2. Per the germline V gene, CDR1 is MGHRA and CDR2 is YSYEKL. The length of the CDR3 is 16 residues. Losses at the gene ends were 1 base for V and 10 bases for J; bases not matched to a gene: 7.

This rearrangement joins TRBV9 to TRBJ1-4; TRBD1 aligns across 7 bases. V lost 4 bases, J lost 6 bases, and 9 bases stayed unmatched. This CDR3 comprises 15 residues. Germline CDR1 and CDR2: SGDLS and YYNGEE. DNA for the CDR3: TGTGCCAGCAGCCTAGAGGGGGCTTCTTATGAAAAACTGTTTTTT. Translating it yields CASSLEGASYEKLFF.

The J gene is TRBJ1-2, the V gene TRBV27; the D gene is possibly TRBD1 (5 bases). Trimming pared 5 bases from V and 5 bases from J, leaving 18 bases between. Germline lookup yields CDR1 MNHEY and CDR2 SMNVEV (reference sequence). The CDR3 has 15 residues. The CDR3 is CASSHKPRGTYGYTF. CDR3 bases: TGTGCCAGCAGTCACAAGCCCCGGGGGACGTATGGCTACACCTTC.

This chain joins TRBV5-6 and TRBJ2-3, with 7 bases identical to TRBD2. CDR3 length: 14 residues. V lost 7 bases, J lost 5 bases, and 10 bases stayed unmatched. The germline CDR1 and CDR2 sequences are SGHDT and YYEEEE. CDR3 sequence: CASGSLSGGDTQYF. In DNA, the CDR3 is TGTGCCAGCGGCAGCCTCTCGGGGGGAGATACGCAGTATTTT. Variable domain in full (rest from reference TRBV5-6 and TRBJ2-3): DAGVTQSPTHLIKTRGQQVTLRCSPKSGHDTVSWYQQALGQGPQFIFQYYEEEERQRGNFPDRFSGHQFPNYSSELNVNALLLGDSALYLCASGSLSGGDTQYFGPGTRLTVL.

The rearrangement links TRBV18 to TRBJ1-6; TRBD1 might be the D (5 bases). The CDR3 is 13 amino acids. Trimming took 11 bases from V and 6 from J, leaving 14 bases between them. Germline V CDR1 and CDR2: KGHSH, LQKENI. The CDR3 region is CAGPTGVNSPLHF. DNA for the CDR3: TGTGCCGGTCCGACGGGGGTTAATTCACCCCTCCACTTT.

The rearrangement uses TRBV6-5 and TRBJ2-7; D may be TRBD1 (6 bases). The germline CDR1 and CDR2 sequences are MNHEY and SVGAGI. This CDR3 comprises 14 residues. The ends were cut back, 6 bases at V and 4 bases at J, with 16 bases in the middle. The CDR3 DNA is TGTGCCAGCAGCCGGACAGAACCTTTTTACGAGCAGTACTTC. Translating it yields CASSRTEPFYEQYF.

The CDR3 nucleotides are TGTGCCAGCAGCCCGGGACAGGGCTACGAGCAGTACTTC. It specifies CASSPGQGYEQYF. The V gene is TRBV14, the J gene TRBJ2-7; 9 bases are a match to TRBD1. Germline lookup yields CDR1 SGHDN and CDR2 FVKESK. The CDR3 sequence is 13 residues long. Trimming at V came to 4 bases and at J to 3 bases, leaving 1 base not matched to a gene.

The CDR3 sequence: CASSQDWQGSGELFF. The CDR3 DNA reads as TGCGCCAGCAGCCAAGATTGGCAGGGTTCAGGGGAGCTGTTTTTT. The chain uses TRBV4-3 and TRBJ2-2; TRBD1 is a possible D gene (5 bases). The V end lost 0 bases, the J end lost 8 bases, and 13 bases lay between the germline ends. There are 15 residues in the CDR3. Germline V gene sequence: CDR1 LGHNA, CDR2 YSLEER.

In this sample, this clone turned up a few times. The chain couples TRBV29-1 to TRBJ1-3; D is undetermined. This CDR3 has 14 residues. Trimming pared 0 bases from V and 4 bases from J, leaving 10 bases between. Per germline, CDR1 SQVTM and CDR2 ANQGSEA. CDR3 residues: CSVEDTVVGNTIYF. CDR3 DNA sequence: TGCAGCGTTGAAGACACAGTGGTCGGAAACACCATATATTTT.

This clone was detected only once. This chain joins TRBV6-5 and TRBJ2-1; 9 bases align to TRBD2. Trimming removed 6 bases from V and 6 bases from J; junction bases left unmatched: 9. The CDR3 is made up of 15 amino acids. Per germline, CDR1 MNHEY and CDR2 SVGAGI. CDR3 DNA sequence: TGTGCCAGCAGATCCGGGACTAGCCTCTCCAATGAGCAGTTCTTC. Protein product: CASRSGTSLSNEQFF.

The rearrangement links TRBV5-1 to TRBJ2-7, with TRBD1 matching over 7 bases. Per the germline V gene, CDR1 is SGHRS and CDR2 is YFSETQ. CDR3 length: 14 amino acids. V lost 0 bases and J lost 2; bases outside the gene matches: 2. The CDR3 DNA sequence: TGCGCCAGCAGCTTGGTAGGGACAGCCTACGAGCAGTACTTC. Translated, it gives CASSLVGTAYEQYF.

This clone was detected once. This chain connects TRBV4-1 to TRBJ1-6; TRBD1 agrees at 7 bases. The CDR3 contains 16 residues. Germline V CDR1 and CDR2: MGHRA, YSYEKL. V lost 3 bases to trimming and J lost 9 bases; unmatched junction nucleotides: 11. The CDR3 sequence is CASSHNNRGSGSPLHF. The CDR3 DNA is TGCGCCAGCAGCCACAACAACAGGGGATCTGGTTCACCCCTCCACTTT.

The gene calls are TRBV7-8 and TRBJ1-5; 8 positions match TRBD1. The CDR3 has 16 amino acids. Unmatched junction bases numbered 4, after V lost 3 bases and J lost 0 bases. CDR1 is SGHVS and CDR2 is FQNEAQ in the germline V gene. The CDR3 protein is CASSFQTGDSNQPQHF. The DNA of the CDR3 is TGTGCCAGCAGCTTTCAGACAGGGGATAGCAATCAGCCCCAGCATTTT.

The chain is built from TRBV11-2 and TRBJ2-1; 7 nucleotides align to TRBD2. Germline lookup yields CDR1 SGHAT and CDR2 FQNNGV. Germline trimming cut 2 bases from V and 5 bases from J; bases unmatched to any gene: 3. CDR3 size: 14 residues. The DNA for the CDR3 is TGTGCCAGCAGCTTATATAGCGGGCACAATGAGCAGTTCTTC. Protein product: CASSLYSGHNEQFF.

By share, this clone ranks as medium-sized. The genes are TRBV11-2 and TRBJ2-7; D may be TRBD1 (6 bases). V was trimmed by 0 bases and J by 5 bases, leaving 14 bases between them. Germline CDR1 and CDR2: SGHAT and FQNNGV. CDR3 length: 15 residues. In nucleotides, the CDR3 is TGTGCCAGCAGCTTAGAGTTTGGGTGGGGGCACGAGCAGTACTTC. Its translation: CASSLEFGWGHEQYF.

This sequence joins TRBV6-1 and TRBJ1-2; 8 nucleotides match TRBD1. This CDR3 has 13 residues. After removal of 7 bases from V and 4 bases from J, the junction contained 5 bases not matched to a gene. Germline V gene data show CDR1 as MNHNS and CDR2 as SASEGT. CDR3 in amino acids: CASTGQGGYGYTF. CDR3 coding DNA: TGTGCCAGCACAGGACAGGGTGGCTATGGCTACACCTTC.

This chain uses TRBV7-3 with TRBJ2-3; 10 nucleotides match TRBD2. Germline-derived CDR1 and CDR2 are SGHTA and FQGTGA. Germline trimming cut 6 bases from V and 6 bases from J; bases unmatched to any gene: 9. The CDR3 contains 15 residues. The CDR3 reads CASSPSGGSGDTQYF. The CDR3 DNA reads TGTGCCAGCAGTCCTAGCGGGGGATCTGGGGATACGCAGTATTTT.

The rearrangement joins TRBV28 to TRBJ1-3; no definite D call. The CDR3 runs 16 residues. The V and J ends lost 3 bases and 0 bases respectively, with 12 bases between them. The germline CDR1 and CDR2 sequences are MDHEN and SYDVKM. The CDR3 bases are TGTGCCAGCAGTTTTTTCAGGACTGACTCTGGAAACACCATATATTTT. This codes for CASSFFRTDSGNTIYF.

The CDR3 bases are TGTGCCAGTAGTATTTTATGGGGGGACTACGAGCAGTACTTC. As protein: CASSILWGDYEQYF. The V gene is TRBV19, the J gene TRBJ2-7; possible D gene TRBD2, 6 bases. Trimming removed 3 bases from V and 3 bases from J, with 12 bases in between. Germline V gene lookup returns CDR1 LNHDA and CDR2 SQIVND (reference sequence). The CDR3 runs to 14 residues.

This chain links TRBV6-1 with TRBJ1-1; D call uncertain. CDR1 MNHNS and CDR2 SASEGT come from the germline V gene. V dropped 4 bases and J dropped 3 bases, with 21 bases sitting between them. This CDR3 contains 17 residues. The CDR3 DNA is TGTGCCAGCAGTGGCTTGCCACGGAGGGTTTTGGACACTGAAGCTTTCTTT. It codes for CASSGLPRRVLDTEAFF.

This clone has only a few counts. The chain employs TRBV9 and TRBJ2-4; 8 bases are a match to TRBD2. V dropped 0 bases and J dropped 5; count of bases not matched to a gene: 7. This CDR3 has 16 amino acids. Germline CDR1 is SGDLS and CDR2 is YYNGEE. The DNA for the CDR3 is TGTGCCAGCAGCGTAGGTTCGGGACTAGAAGAAAACATTCAGTACTTC. Residues: CASSVGSGLEENIQYF.

The chain carries TRBV6-5 and TRBJ1-1, with D possibly matching TRBD1 (5 bases). Germline assignment: CDR1 MNHEY and CDR2 SVGAGI. The CDR3 sequence is 13 residues long. V was pared by 2 bases and J by 4 bases, with 8 bases between. The CDR3 spells CASSYRGGTEAFF. As DNA, the CDR3 is TGTGCCAGCAGTTACAGGGGTGGCACTGAAGCTTTCTTT.

This clone turned up a few times. J is TRBJ1-1 and V is TRBV19; D unresolved. This CDR3 has 14 residues. Germline V gene sequence: CDR1 LNHDA, CDR2 SQIVND (reference sequence). Trimming left V 4 bases short and J 5 bases short, with 14 bases between. The CDR3 reads CASSNFLGGTEAFF. DNA for the CDR3: TGTGCCAGTAGTAATTTCTTGGGAGGGACTGAAGCTTTCTTT.

This chain connects TRBV29-1 to TRBJ2-3, with D possibly being TRBD2 (6 bases). This CDR3 has 14 residues. The ends were cut back, 1 base at V and 5 bases at J, with 13 bases in the middle. Germline-derived CDR1 and CDR2 are SQVTM and ANQGSEA. The CDR3 DNA follows: TGCAGCGTTGAAGGGGGGGTGGTGAGAGATACGCAGTATTTT. Its translation: CSVEGGVVRDTQYF.